This T cell receptor beta chain was obtained from a study of blood T cell repertoires in COVID-19. Whole-study context: From T cells, B-cell-depleted T cells, or PBMCs came the material, which was cDNA or gDNA.

The germline V gene encodes CDR1 GTSNPN and CDR2 SVGIG (reference sequence). CDR3 length equals 18 residues. Unmatched junction bases numbered 16, after V lost 5 bases and J lost 5 bases. The method was immunoSEQ multiplex PCR; TCRdb's version includes in-frame clones alone and lacks a portion of them. The sample lists around 69,000 clones, around 84% occurring once. The receptor was isolated from a man aged 45-60 years with active COVID-19. J is TRBJ2-3 and V is TRBV30, with 13 nucleotides matching TRBD2. What was sequenced was peripheral blood. CDR3 sequence (DNA): TGTGCCTGGGCTGGGACTAGCGGGACGATCCCCGGAGGAGATACGCAGTATTTT. Encoded protein: CAWAGTSGTIPGGDTQYF.